A single sample gave rise to the 20 T cell receptor beta chains below, sequenced in a study of blood T cell repertoires in COVID-19. Libraries were prepared by immunoSEQ multiplex PCR; TCRdb keeps only in-frame clonotypes and omits some of them. The sample shows about 180,000 clones, 80% to 90% of them seen only once. The material sequenced was peripheral blood. These receptors were obtained from a man in his late teens or twenties who had recovered from COVID-19.

This sequence joins TRBV5-1 and TRBJ2-5; the D is unclear. The germline V gene has CDR1 SGHRS and CDR2 YFSETQ. V was pared by 0 bases and J by 1 base, with 10 bases between. This CDR3 contains 15 residues. The CDR3, as DNA: TGCGCCAGCAGCTTGGGGGCCCAGCCCCAAGAGACCCAGTACTTC. This codes for CASSLGAQPQETQYF.

The rearrangement uses TRBV28 and TRBJ2-2; possibly TRBD1 for D (7 bases). Trimming took 1 base from V and 6 from J, leaving 12 bases between them. The CDR3 consists of 15 residues. CDR1 and CDR2 (germline): MDHEN, SYDVKM. The CDR3 DNA reads as TGTGCCAGCAGTTTATCAGGGGGGATGCCCGGGGAGCTGTTTTTT. This codes for CASSLSGGMPGELFF.

The rearrangement uses TRBV6-2 or TRBV6-3 and TRBJ2-7, with unresolved D. CDR1 and CDR2 from the germline V gene are MNHEY and SVGEGT. V lost 0 bases, J lost 7 bases, and 10 bases lay in between. This CDR3 is 13 amino acids long. The CDR3 reads CASSYSPVREQYF. The CDR3 nucleotides are TGTGCCAGCAGTTACTCCCCGGTGAGGGAGCAGTACTTC.

In its sample, this clone was seen once. This rearrangement joins TRBV28 to TRBJ2-7, with D maybe TRBD2 (5 bases). Germline V CDR1 and CDR2: MDHEN, SYDVKM. This CDR3 is 15 amino acids long. Trimming shortened V by 3 bases and J by 2 bases, and 14 bases separated the two germline ends. CDR3 amino acids: CASSLGGSTAYEQYF. The CDR3 nucleotides read TGTGCCAGCAGTTTGGGCGGGTCCACCGCCTACGAGCAGTACTTC.

This clone was observed a single time. The chain couples TRBV7-2 to TRBJ2-5, with D hard to call. The V gene lost 1 base and the J gene lost 4 bases, with 4 bases spanning the gap. The V gene's germline CDR1 is SGHTA and CDR2 FQGNSA. This CDR3 has 12 amino acids. CDR3: CASSLVRETQYF. CDR3 coding DNA: TGTGCCAGCAGCTTAGTCCGAGAGACCCAGTACTTC.

The chain links TRBV28 to TRBJ1-5, with 10 bases that match TRBD1. The CDR3 sequence is 17 residues long. The germline V gene encodes CDR1 MDHEN and CDR2 SYDVKM. V shed 5 bases, J shed 4 bases, and the junction held 11 bases outside the gene matches. The CDR3 DNA follows: TGTGCCAGCAGTAAGTGGGGGACAGGGGTCCGGAATCAGCCCCAGCATTTT. Amino acids: CASSKWGTGVRNQPQHF.

This clone appeared a single time. This chain links TRBV19 with TRBJ2-5; 12 bases agree with TRBD2. This CDR3 has 15 residues. J gave up 4 bases and V 3 bases, and 3 bases lay outside the gene matches. Looked up from germline, CDR1 is LNHDA and CDR2 is SQIVND (reference sequence). The chain's CDR3 is CASSILAGGVETQYF. In DNA, the CDR3 is TGTGCCAGTAGTATCCTAGCGGGAGGGGTAGAGACCCAGTACTTC.

This clone is a singleton in its sample. The chain recombines TRBV7-9 with TRBJ1-1; D not certain. This CDR3 has 13 residues. V was shortened by 2 bases and J by 1 base, with 5 bases between the two germline ends. Germline V gene data show CDR1 as SEHNR and CDR2 as FQNEAQ (reference sequence). CDR3 sequence: CASSLYRNTEAFF. Here the CDR3 DNA reads TGTGCCAGCAGCTTATATCGGAACACTGAAGCTTTCTTT.

The chain combines TRBV6-5 with TRBJ1-1; weak D call: TRBD1 (6 bases). The CDR3 spans 13 residues. Germline CDR1 is MNHEY and CDR2 is SVGAGI. Trimming shortened V by 5 bases and J by 7 bases, and 14 bases separated the two germline ends. The CDR3 DNA reads TGTGCCAGCAGTAAGCTCCGGGACAATGAAGCTTTCTTT. This codes for CASSKLRDNEAFF.

This clone was recorded only once. This chain uses TRBV4-2 with TRBJ2-1, with 7 bases aligning to TRBD1. Germline CDR1 and CDR2: LGHNA and YNFKEQ. V was pared by 1 base and J by 4 bases, with 4 bases of the junction left unmatched. The CDR3 extends over 15 amino acids. This CDR3 is CASSQGDREYNEQFF. The DNA for the CDR3 is TGTGCCAGCAGCCAAGGGGACAGAGAGTACAATGAGCAGTTCTTC.

This chain uses TRBV6-2 or TRBV6-3 with TRBJ2-7; 13 bases are a match to TRBD2. Per germline, CDR1 MNHEY and CDR2 SVGEGT. The CDR3 extends over 15 amino acids. J gave up 4 bases and V 5 bases, and 5 bases lay outside the gene matches. The CDR3 coding sequence is TGTGCCAGCAGTCACGGACTAGCGGGAGAATACGAGCAGTACTTC. Protein product: CASSHGLAGEYEQYF.

This clone was counted once. This chain joins TRBV21-1 and TRBJ2-7; the table calls TRBD1, which could not be checked here. TRBV21-1 is labeled a pseudogene. The CDR3 is 14 amino acids. The CDR3 protein is CASSSGRGTYEQYF. The CDR3 DNA reads as TGTGCCAGCAGCTCAGGCAGGGGCACCTACGAGCAGTACTTC.

This rearrangement joins TRBV3-1 (or the pseudogene TRBV3-2) to TRBJ1-4; no definite D call. There are 13 residues in the CDR3. Trimming removed 0 bases from V and 10 bases from J, with 9 bases in between. Looked up from germline, CDR1 is LGHDT and CDR2 is YNNKEL (reference sequence). The CDR3 reads CASSQDITGKLFF. The CDR3 DNA reads as TGTGCCAGCAGCCAAGATATCACCGGAAAACTGTTTTTT.

V gene TRBV12-5 combines with J gene TRBJ1-2; a weak D match, TRBD1 (5 bases). V was trimmed by 4 bases and J by 5 bases, leaving 8 bases between them. Germline loops: CDR1 LGHNT, CDR2 FRNRAP. This CDR3 has 12 residues. CDR3 DNA sequence: TGTGCTAGTGGTTCCGACAGATATGGCTACACCTTC. It codes for CASGSDRYGYTF.

The count of this clone is one. The CDR3 coding sequence is TGTGCCAGCAGTTTCGGTCCGAACACTGAAGCTTTCTTT. It codes for CASSFGPNTEAFF. The chain carries TRBV27 and TRBJ1-1; D remains ambiguous. The CDR3 sequence is 13 residues long. The germline CDR1 and CDR2 sequences are MNHEY and SMNVEV (reference sequence). The V and J ends lost 3 bases and 1 base respectively, with 6 bases between them.

The chain combines TRBV27 with TRBJ2-6; D may be TRBD1 (6 bases). V gave up 5 bases and J gave up 0 bases, with 14 bases separating them. Germline assignment: CDR1 MNHEY and CDR2 SMNVEV (reference sequence). This CDR3 region has 17 residues. CDR3 sequence (DNA): TGTGCCAGCAGTATACGGGCAGGGGCCTCTGGGGCCAACGTCCTGACTTTC. Protein product: CASSIRAGASGANVLTF.

The chain combines TRBV6-5 with TRBJ2-3; possible D gene TRBD2, 5 bases. V was clipped by 3 bases and J by 7 bases, with 14 bases between them. The CDR3 spans 14 residues. Looked up from germline, CDR1 is MNHEY and CDR2 is SVGAGI. The CDR3 nucleotides are TGTGCCAGCAGTTATTGGCGGGTGGAAAATACGCAGTATTTT. Translating it yields CASSYWRVENTQYF.

This clone appeared a single time. This chain links TRBV6-2 or TRBV6-3 with TRBJ1-1; no reliable D call. With 2 bases removed from V and 8 bases from J, the gap between germline ends came to 9 bases. This CDR3 spans 12 amino acids. From germline, CDR1 is MNHEY and CDR2 SVGEGT. The CDR3 DNA reads TGTGCCAGCAGTTACCGCGGGTTCGAAGCTTTCTTT. It translates to CASSYRGFEAFF.

J is TRBJ2-1 and V is TRBV30; no firm D call. This CDR3 is 13 amino acids long. V lost 3 bases and J 2 bases, leaving 8 bases between the germline ends. Germline values: CDR1 GTSNPN, CDR2 SVGIG (reference sequence). The CDR3 protein is CAWRREAYNEQFF. The CDR3 bases are TGTGCCTGGAGACGAGAGGCCTACAATGAGCAGTTCTTC.

The chain employs TRBV6-2 or TRBV6-3 and TRBJ1-1, with D possibly matching TRBD1 (6 bases). From germline, CDR1 is MNHEY and CDR2 SVGEGT. V was trimmed by 0 bases and J by 5 bases, leaving 16 bases between them. The CDR3 has 16 residues. The DNA of the CDR3 is TGTGCCAGCAGTTACTCGGCAGGGGAGAAGAAAACTGAAGCTTTCTTT. This translates into CASSYSAGEKKTEAFF.